Sequencing of this T cell receptor beta chain was carried out in a study of regulatory T cells in long-lasting Graves disease. In germline, CDR1 is DFQATT, CDR2 SNEGSKA (reference sequence). The CDR3 is made up of 14 amino acids. Trimming shortened V by 6 bases and J by 2 bases, and 16 bases separated the two germline ends. Arm-PCR of CDR3 regions with iRepertoire HTBI primers generated TCR beta libraries. In the authors' methods: Sample data revealed approximately 62 TRBV and 14 TRBJ segments. TCRdb reprocessed the multiplex PCR reads via MiXCR and lists one record per CDR3 protein. For this entry, the V and J calls and clone size follow TCRdb and not the study's own pipeline. The data contain 300,000 to 400,000 distinct CDR3 sequences, 16% of them singletons. This clonotype was found many times. Time point specified: newly diagnosed GD, antithyroid drugs for less than 3 months. The TCR library was made from RNA that had been extracted from PBMCs in TRIzol. EDTA tubes received around 9 milliliters of drawn peripheral blood.

The sample also formed part of further work on T cells in Graves' hyperthyroidism and ophthalmopathy. Per that paper: Any patient presenting with uncontrolled infection, other autoimmune disease, pregnancy or lactation was left out. The HTBI primer set was used in a first-round RT-PCR of the TCR CDR3.

The genes are TRBV20-1 and TRBJ1-1; TRBD1 is a possible D gene (5 bases). Source: peripheral blood mononuclear cells (PBMCs), taken at new diagnosis, from a patient treated with antithyroid drugs. The sequence came from a man between 35 and 55 years old with Graves disease. The CDR3 reads CSARRMTVNTEAFF. The CDR3 DNA reads TGCAGTGCAAGACGAATGACAGTTAACACTGAAGCTTTCTTT.